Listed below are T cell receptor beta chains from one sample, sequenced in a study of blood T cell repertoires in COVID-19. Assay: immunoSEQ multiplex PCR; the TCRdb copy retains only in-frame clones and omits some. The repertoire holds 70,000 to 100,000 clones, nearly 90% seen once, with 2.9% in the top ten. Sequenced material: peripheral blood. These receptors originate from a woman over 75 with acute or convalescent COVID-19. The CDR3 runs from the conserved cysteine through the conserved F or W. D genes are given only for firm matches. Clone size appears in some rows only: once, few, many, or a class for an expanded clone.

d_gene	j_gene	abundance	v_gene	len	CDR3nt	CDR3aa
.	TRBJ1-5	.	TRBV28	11	TGTGCCAGCAGTTCTCGGAGCACCCAGCATTTT	CASSSRSTQHF
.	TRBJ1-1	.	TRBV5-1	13	TGCGCCAGCAGCTGGGGCGGCGACACTGAAGCTTTCTTT	CASSWGGDTEAFF
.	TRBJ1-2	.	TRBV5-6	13	TGTGCCAGCAGCTTGGTGGGAGTCTATGGCTACACCTTC	CASSLVGVYGYTF
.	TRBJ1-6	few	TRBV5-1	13	TGCGCCAGCAGCTTTGACAGTAATTCACCCCTCCACTTT	CASSFDSNSPLHF
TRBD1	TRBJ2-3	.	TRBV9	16	TGTGCCAGCAGCGTAGGGGACAGCCCCAGCACAGATACGCAGTATTTT	CASSVGDSPSTDTQYF
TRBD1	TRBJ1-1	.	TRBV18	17	TGTGCCAGCTCACCCCTCGGGCAGGGGGCGAGAAACACTGAAGCTTTCTTT	CASSPLGQGARNTEAFF
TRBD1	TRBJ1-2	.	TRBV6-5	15	TGTGCCAGCAGTTACTCTAACAGGGGGTTCTATGGCTACACCTTC	CASSYSNRGFYGYTF
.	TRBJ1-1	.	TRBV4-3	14	TGCGCCAGCAGCCAAGGAGGGTTGGCCACTGAAGCTTTCTTT	CASSQGGLATEAFF
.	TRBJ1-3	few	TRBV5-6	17	TGTGCCAGCAGCTTCCCAGACCCTATGCGGTCTGGAAACACCATATATTTT	CASSFPDPMRSGNTIYF
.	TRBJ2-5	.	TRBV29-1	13	TGCAGCGTTGGTGGAATCCCAGGAGAGACCCAGTACTTC	CSVGGIPGETQYF
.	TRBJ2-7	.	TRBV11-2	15	TGTGCCAGCAGCTTAACCCCTAGTGAGGGCTACGAGCAGTACTTC	CASSLTPSEGYEQYF
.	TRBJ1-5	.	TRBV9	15	TGTGCCAGCAGCGCCACTGCAGGGTTGGGTCAGCCCCAGCATTTT	CASSATAGLGQPQHF
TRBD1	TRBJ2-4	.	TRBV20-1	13	TGCAGTGCTAGTGGGACAGCTGATGGCATTCAGTACTTC	CSASGTADGIQYF
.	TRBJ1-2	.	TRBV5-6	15	TGTGCCAGCAGCTTGGGAGGTTCAGCTAACTATGGCTACACCTTC	CASSLGGSANYGYTF
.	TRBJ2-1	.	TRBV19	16	TGTGCCAGTAGTCTCTTAGCGGTGAGCTCCTACAATGAGCAGTTCTTC	CASSLLAVSSYNEQFF
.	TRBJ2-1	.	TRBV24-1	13	TGTGCCACCAGTGACTCCAGGGTTACTGAGCAGTTCTTC	CATSDSRVTEQFF
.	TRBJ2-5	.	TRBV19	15	TGTGCCAGTAGCGCGAATCTGGCGGGGCGAGAGACCCAGTACTTC	CASSANLAGRETQYF
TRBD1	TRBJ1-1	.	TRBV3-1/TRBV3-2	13	TGTGCCAGCAGAACCGGGACAGGGACTGAAGCTTTCTTT	CASRTGTGTEAFF
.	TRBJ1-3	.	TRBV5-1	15	TGCGCCAGCAGCATTGGACAGCCCTCTGGAAACACCATATATTTT	CASSIGQPSGNTIYF
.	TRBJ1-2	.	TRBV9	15	TGTGCCAGCAGCCCCGGCCTGCAGGGAGGGTATGGCTACACCTTC	CASSPGLQGGYGYTF
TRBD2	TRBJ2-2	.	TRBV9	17	TGTGCCAGCAGCCCTCCTGTGGGGAGGGCCAACACCGGGGAGCTGTTTTTT	CASSPPVGRANTGELFF
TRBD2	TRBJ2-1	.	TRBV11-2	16	TGTGCCAGCAGCTCCTGGACTAGCGGGATGGACAATGAGCAGTTCTTC	CASSSWTSGMDNEQFF
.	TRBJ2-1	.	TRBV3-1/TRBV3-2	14	TGTGCCAGCAGCCTGAGGACTCGATACAATGAGCAGTTCTTC	CASSLRTRYNEQFF
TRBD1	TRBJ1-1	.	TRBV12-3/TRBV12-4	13	TGTGCCAGCAGCAAACAACAGGGGCTTGAAGCTTTCTTT	CASSKQQGLEAFF
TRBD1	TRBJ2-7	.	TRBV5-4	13	TGTGCCAGCAGCCGCGGAGGACAGGGGAAGCAGTACTTC	CASSRGGQGKQYF
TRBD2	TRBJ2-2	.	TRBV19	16	TGTGCCAGTAGCAAGCGGGGTTCCGCGAACACCGGGGAGCTGTTTTTT	CASSKRGSANTGELFF
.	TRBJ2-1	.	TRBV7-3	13	TGTGCCAGCACGGACAGCTCCTACAATGAGCAGTTCTTC	CASTDSSYNEQFF
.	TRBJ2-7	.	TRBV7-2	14	TGTGCCAGCAGCTTAAGCAGGGCTGTCCACGAGCAGTACTTC	CASSLSRAVHEQYF
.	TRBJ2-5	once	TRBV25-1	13	TGTGCCAGCAGTGCCCCCCAGGTGGAGACCCAGTACTTC	CASSAPQVETQYF
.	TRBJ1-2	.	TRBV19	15	TGTGCCAGTAGTATTCGCCCAGGGGATGACTATGGCTACACCTTC	CASSIRPGDDYGYTF